The clone carrying this TCR beta chain was counted only a few times. This specimen belongs to a study of post-analysis software for immune sequencing data. Carried by the TCR beta cDNA libraries were unique molecular identifiers. Out of 1 to 10 million T cells, about 520,000 cDNA molecules were generated. From the PCR reads, TCRdb called clonotypes with MiXCR, one entry per CDR3 protein. The sample holds 450,000 to 650,000 distinct CDR3 sequences, around 47% seen once. Sequenced material: blood. This receptor was obtained from a girl between 5 and 17 years old with multiple sclerosis.

Here the CDR3 reads CAWRTTSGRPDTQYF. The CDR3, as DNA: TGTGCCTGGAGGACGACTAGCGGCCGGCCAGATACGCAGTATTTT. J is TRBJ2-3 and V is TRBV30, with 9 bases lining up with TRBD2. The CDR3 is 15 residues long. After removal of 3 bases from V and 4 bases from J, the junction contained 8 bases not matched to a gene. Germline-derived CDR1 and CDR2 are GTSNPN and SVGIG (reference sequence).